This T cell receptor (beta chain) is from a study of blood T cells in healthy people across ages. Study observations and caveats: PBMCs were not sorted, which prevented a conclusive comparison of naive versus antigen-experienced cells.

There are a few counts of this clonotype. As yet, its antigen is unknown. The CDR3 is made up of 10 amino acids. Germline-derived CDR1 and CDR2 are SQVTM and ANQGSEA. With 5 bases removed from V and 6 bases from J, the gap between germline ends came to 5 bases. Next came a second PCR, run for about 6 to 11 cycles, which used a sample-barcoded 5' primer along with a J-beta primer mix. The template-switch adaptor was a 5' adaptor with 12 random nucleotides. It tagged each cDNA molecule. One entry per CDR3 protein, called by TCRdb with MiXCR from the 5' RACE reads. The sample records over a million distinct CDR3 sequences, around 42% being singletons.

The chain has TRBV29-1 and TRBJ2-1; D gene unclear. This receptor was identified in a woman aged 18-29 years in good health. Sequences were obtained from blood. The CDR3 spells CSVYGNEQFF. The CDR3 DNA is TGCAGCGTTTATGGCAATGAGCAGTTCTTC.